This T cell receptor (beta chain) was sequenced for a study of blood T cell repertoires in COVID-19. Across the whole study: The United States, Italy and Spain supplied acute and convalescent COVID-19 samples. Sources were T cells, B-cell-depleted T cells, or PBMCs; the material itself was cDNA or gDNA.

How the authors handled the data: Amplified reference gene primers provided the basis for estimating nucleated cell counts. Assay: immunoSEQ multiplex PCR; the TCRdb copy retains only in-frame clones and omits some. The V and J calls and clone size are taken from that table; D and trimming were inferred from the DNA. This sample yields around 140,000 clones, of which more than 75% are seen a single time; around 15% belongs to the top ten. Germline V gives CDR1 SGHDT, CDR2 YYEEEE. V lost 5 bases to trimming and J lost 8 bases, with 19 bases between them. The CDR3 has 15 residues. This clone was found a few times.

This rearrangement joins TRBV5-6 to TRBJ1-4; a possible D gene is TRBD1 (5 bases). The receptor was derived from a human donor with acute or convalescent COVID-19. The donor label of this sample is uncertain. Material for sequencing was peripheral blood. The CDR3 nucleotides are TGTGCCAGCAGATACGACAGTGGGCGGGAGGAAAAACTGTTTTTT. Residues: CASRYDSGREEKLFF.